In this sample, the clone carrying this T cell receptor beta chain turned up a few times. Authors' analysis steps: Using reference gene primer amplification, nucleated cell counts were estimated. Sequencing used immunoSEQ multiplex PCR; TCRdb keeps in-frame clones, though not all of them. The DNA gave D and trimming, while V, J and clone size come from that table. The data hold approximately 80,000 clones, with over 70% observed a single time. The sample is drawn from a study of blood T cell repertoires in COVID-19. On the study more broadly: Material from acute and convalescent COVID-19 was sourced from the United States, Italy and Spain. Nucleic acid was either cDNA or gDNA, and it came from T cells, B-cell-depleted T cells, or PBMCs.

The germline gives CDR1 MNHNS, CDR2 SASEGT. V dropped 1 base and J dropped 3 bases, with 10 bases sitting between them. The CDR3 has 15 amino acids. The specimen sequenced was peripheral blood. The clonotype was recovered from a human donor in a cohort sampled during active COVID-19. V is TRBV6-1 and J is TRBJ2-1; D unresolved. DNA for the CDR3: TGTGCCAGCAGTGAAGAGGTACTACTCTACAATGAGCAGTTCTTC. This encodes CASSEEVLLYNEQFF.